Many counts were recorded for the clone carrying this TCR beta chain. Its matching antigen is unknown. Researchers took RNA transcripts and amplified the TCR beta CDR3 regions from them. The study used the HTBI primer set for a first-round RT-PCR of the TCR CDR3. One entry per CDR3 protein results from TCRdb running MiXCR on the multiplex PCR reads. The data show approximately 720,000 distinct CDR3 sequences, 18% seen once. This sample was taken from a study of T cells in Graves' hyperthyroidism and ophthalmopathy. Between the trimmed V and J ends, which lost 4 bases and 12 bases, there was a span of 26 bases. CDR1 is SGHRS, CDR2 YFSETQ, per germline. This CDR3 has 16 residues. The study enrolled patients aged 18 to 65 with newly diagnosed hyperthyroidism of under 2 months' duration. Study results and caveats: A model of 13 V-J features distinguished ophthalmopathy from stable hyperthyroidism. Blood also held most thyroid clonotypes expanded beyond 0.001. The model made its ophthalmopathy prediction, and onset followed a median approximately 6 months later.

The clonotype comes from a woman between 50 and 59 years old with Graves' hyperthyroidism that later progressed to Graves' ophthalmopathy. The rearrangement joins TRBV5-1 to TRBJ2-1; the D gene is possibly TRBD1 (8 bases). The sample comprised blood. CDR3 amino acids: CASSIQTGATSGGQFF. The CDR3 nucleotides read TGCGCCAGCAGCATACAGACAGGGGCCACGTCGGGAGGGCAGTTCTTC.